The clone carrying this T cell receptor (beta chain) was seen a handful of times. No antigen is known for it. This sample is part of a study of human T cells and chemical hapten exposure. TCRdb independently ran MiXCR on the RACE reads; one entry per CDR3 protein. This sample has 150,000 to 200,000 distinct CDR3 sequences, with around a quarter found just once. General observations from the study: Given that the donors had alopecia, their immune response may differ from that seen in healthy people.

Time point reported: patch test 3, about 24 weeks after DPC sensitization. Treatment: therapeutic diphenylcyclopropenone sensitization with weekly scalp DPC. Blood sampling occurred before each patch-test application. From whole blood left unfractionated, total RNA was extracted. J gave up 5 bases and V 2 bases, and 8 bases lay outside the gene matches. Germline loops: CDR1 MNHNY, CDR2 SVGAGI (reference sequence). The CDR3 is 15 amino acids. The rearrangement uses TRBV6-6 and TRBJ2-7, with 8 bases matching TRBD2. The source of this sequence is a woman aged 40 to 50 with alopecia areata. Some clones in this sample may be carry-over from other donors' samples. Sequences were derived from whole blood, sampled in connection with sensitization to the hapten diphenylcyclopropenone (DPC). Here the CDR3 DNA reads TGTGCCAGCAGTTACACGGGAGGGGGAAGGGACGAGCAGTACTTC. Residues: CASSYTGGGRDEQYF.